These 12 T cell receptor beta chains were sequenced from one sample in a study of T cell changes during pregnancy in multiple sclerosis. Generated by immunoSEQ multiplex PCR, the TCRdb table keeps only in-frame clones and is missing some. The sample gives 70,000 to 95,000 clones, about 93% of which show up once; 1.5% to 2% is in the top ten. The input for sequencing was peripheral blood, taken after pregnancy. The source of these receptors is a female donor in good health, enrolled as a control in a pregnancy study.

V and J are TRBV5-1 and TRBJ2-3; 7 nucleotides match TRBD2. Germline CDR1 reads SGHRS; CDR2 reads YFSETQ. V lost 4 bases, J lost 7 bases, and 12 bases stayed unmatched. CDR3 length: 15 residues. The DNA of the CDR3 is TGCGCCAGCAGCCCCGCGGCGGGAGCGGTTCATACGCAGTATTTT. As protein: CASSPAAGAVHTQYF.

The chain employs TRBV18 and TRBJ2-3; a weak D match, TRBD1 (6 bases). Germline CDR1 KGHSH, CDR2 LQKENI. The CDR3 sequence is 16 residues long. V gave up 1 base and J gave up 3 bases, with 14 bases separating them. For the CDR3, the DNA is TGTGCCAGCTCACCACGAACAGGGCCTGAGACAGATACGCAGTATTTT. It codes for CASSPRTGPETDTQYF.

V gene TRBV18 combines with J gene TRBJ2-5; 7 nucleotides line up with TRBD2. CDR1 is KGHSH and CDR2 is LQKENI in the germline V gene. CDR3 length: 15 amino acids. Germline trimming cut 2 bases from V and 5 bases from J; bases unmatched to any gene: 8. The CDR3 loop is CASSPSSGGGETQYF. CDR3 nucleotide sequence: TGTGCCAGCTCACCATCCTCGGGAGGAGGGGAGACCCAGTACTTC.

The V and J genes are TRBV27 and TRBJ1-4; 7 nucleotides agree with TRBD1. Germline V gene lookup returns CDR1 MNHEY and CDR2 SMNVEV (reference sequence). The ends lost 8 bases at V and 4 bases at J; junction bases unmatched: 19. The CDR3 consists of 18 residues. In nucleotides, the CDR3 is TGTGCCAGCCTGCTGGGAAAAGGGTGGGGACAGCTTAATGAAAAACTGTTTTTT. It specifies CASLLGKGWGQLNEKLFF.

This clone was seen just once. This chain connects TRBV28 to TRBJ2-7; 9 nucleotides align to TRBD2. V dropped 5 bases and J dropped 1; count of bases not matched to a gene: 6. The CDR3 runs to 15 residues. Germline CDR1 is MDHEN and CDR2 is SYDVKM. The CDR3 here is CASSRRLAESYEQYF. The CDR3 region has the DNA TGTGCCAGCAGTCGTAGACTAGCGGAGTCCTACGAGCAGTACTTC.

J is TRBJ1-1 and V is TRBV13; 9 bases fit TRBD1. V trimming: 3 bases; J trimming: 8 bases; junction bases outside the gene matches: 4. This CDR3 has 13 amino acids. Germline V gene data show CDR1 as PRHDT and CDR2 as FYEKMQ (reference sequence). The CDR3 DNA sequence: TGTGCCAGCAGCTTCCCCGGGACAGGGGAAGCTTTCTTT. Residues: CASSFPGTGEAFF. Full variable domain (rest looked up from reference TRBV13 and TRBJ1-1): AAGVIQSPRHLIKEKRETATLKCYPIPRHDTVYWYQQGPGQDPQFLISFYEKMQSDKGSIPDRFSAQQFSDYHSELNMSSLELGDSALYFCASSFPGTGEAFFGQGTRLTVV.

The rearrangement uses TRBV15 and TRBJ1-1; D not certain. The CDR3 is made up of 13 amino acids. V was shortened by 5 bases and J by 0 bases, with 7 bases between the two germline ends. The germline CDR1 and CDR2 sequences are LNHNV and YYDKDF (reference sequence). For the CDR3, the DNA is TGTGCCACCAGCGACATAATGAACACTGAAGCTTTCTTT. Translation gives CATSDIMNTEAFF.

In DNA form, the CDR3 reads TGTGCCAGCAGCTTAGCTTTGAGGACTGAAGCTTTCTTT. Its protein is CASSLALRTEAFF. The chain employs TRBV7-8 and TRBJ1-1; D gene ambiguous. Germline V gene sequence: CDR1 SGHVS, CDR2 FQNEAQ. V lost 0 bases, J lost 5 bases, and 7 bases lay in between. The CDR3 runs to 13 residues.

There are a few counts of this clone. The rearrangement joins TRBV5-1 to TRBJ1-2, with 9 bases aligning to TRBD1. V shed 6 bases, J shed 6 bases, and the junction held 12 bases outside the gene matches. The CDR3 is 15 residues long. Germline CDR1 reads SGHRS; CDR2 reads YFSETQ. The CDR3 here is CASKPGTGRSDGYTF. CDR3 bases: TGCGCCAGCAAGCCGGGGACAGGGAGGTCAGATGGCTACACCTTC.

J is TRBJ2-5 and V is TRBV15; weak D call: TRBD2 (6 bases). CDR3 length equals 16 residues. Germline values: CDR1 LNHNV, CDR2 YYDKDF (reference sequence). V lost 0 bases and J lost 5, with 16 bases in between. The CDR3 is CATSRDYTGAGETQYF. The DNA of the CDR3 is TGTGCCACCAGCAGAGATTACACGGGAGCGGGTGAGACCCAGTACTTC.

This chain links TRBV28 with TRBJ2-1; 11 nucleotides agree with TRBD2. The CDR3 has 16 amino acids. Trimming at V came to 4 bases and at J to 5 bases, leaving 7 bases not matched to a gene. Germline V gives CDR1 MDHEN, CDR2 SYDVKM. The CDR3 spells CASSSIAGGPDNEQFF. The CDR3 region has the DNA TGTGCCAGCAGTTCGATAGCGGGAGGGCCAGACAATGAGCAGTTCTTC.

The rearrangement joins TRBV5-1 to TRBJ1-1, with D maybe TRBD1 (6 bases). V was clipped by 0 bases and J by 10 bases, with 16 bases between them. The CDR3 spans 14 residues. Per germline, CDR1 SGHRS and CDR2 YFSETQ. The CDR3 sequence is CASSLEPQGGGAFF. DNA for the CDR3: TGCGCCAGCAGCTTGGAACCACAGGGCGGAGGAGCTTTCTTT.